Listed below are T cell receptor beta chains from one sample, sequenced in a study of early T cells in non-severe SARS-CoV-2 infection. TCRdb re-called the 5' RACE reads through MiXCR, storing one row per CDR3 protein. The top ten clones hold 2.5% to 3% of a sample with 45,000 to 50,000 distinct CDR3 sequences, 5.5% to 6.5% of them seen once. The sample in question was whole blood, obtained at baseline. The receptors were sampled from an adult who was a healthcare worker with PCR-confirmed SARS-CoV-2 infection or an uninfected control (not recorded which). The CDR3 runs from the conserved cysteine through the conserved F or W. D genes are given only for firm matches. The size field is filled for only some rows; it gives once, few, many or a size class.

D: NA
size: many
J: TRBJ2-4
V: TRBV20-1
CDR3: CSADQGGGKNIQYF
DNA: TGCAGTGCCGACCAGGGAGGAGGCAAAAACATTCAGTACTTC

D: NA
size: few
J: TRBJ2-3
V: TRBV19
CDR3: CASSIKYGTSLGAGTDTQYF
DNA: TGTGCCAGTAGTATTAAGTACGGGACGTCCCTTGGGGCGGGCACAGATACGCAGTATTTT

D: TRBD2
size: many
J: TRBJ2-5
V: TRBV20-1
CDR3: CSAPGRTSGGAGTQYF
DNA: TGCAGTGCCCCTGGCCGGACTAGCGGGGGGGCCGGGACCCAGTACTTC

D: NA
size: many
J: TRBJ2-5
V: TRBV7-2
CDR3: CASSFVQPAETQYF
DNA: TGTGCCAGCAGCTTCGTCCAGCCTGCGGAGACCCAGTACTTC

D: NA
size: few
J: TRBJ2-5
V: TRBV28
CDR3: CASSSLASWAPETQYF
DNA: TGTGCCAGCAGTTCACTCGCAAGTTGGGCTCCGGAGACCCAGTACTTC

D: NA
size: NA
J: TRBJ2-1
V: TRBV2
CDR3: CASRSDRYNEQFF
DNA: TGTGCCAGCAGATCGGACAGATACAATGAGCAGTTCTTC

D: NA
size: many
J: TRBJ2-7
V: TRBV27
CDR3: CASSPSTYSETYEQYF
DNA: TGTGCCAGCAGCCCCAGTACCTACAGCGAGACCTACGAGCAGTACTTC

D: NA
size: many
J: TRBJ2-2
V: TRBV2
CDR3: CASSEAQAVNTGELFF
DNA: TGTGCCAGCAGTGAAGCGCAGGCAGTCAACACCGGGGAGCTGTTTTTT

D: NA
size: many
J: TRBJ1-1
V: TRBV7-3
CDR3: CASSLVGLREAFF
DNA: TGTGCCAGCAGCTTAGTTGGTCTCAGAGAAGCTTTCTTT

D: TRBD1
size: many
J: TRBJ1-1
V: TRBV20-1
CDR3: CSASTGTGDTEAFF
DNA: TGCAGTGCTAGCACCGGGACAGGGGACACTGAAGCTTTCTTT

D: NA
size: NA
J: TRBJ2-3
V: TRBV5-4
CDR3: CASSPRKDTQYF
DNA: TGTGCCAGCAGCCCGAGAAAAGATACGCAGTATTTT

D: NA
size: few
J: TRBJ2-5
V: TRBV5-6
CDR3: CASSFSPWDSETQYF
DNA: TGTGCCAGCAGCTTCTCCCCTTGGGACTCAGAGACCCAGTACTTC

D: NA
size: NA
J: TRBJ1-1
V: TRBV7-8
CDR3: CASSLVQGGYSNTEAFF
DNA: TGTGCCAGCAGCTTAGTCCAGGGAGGTTACAGTAACACTGAAGCTTTCTTT

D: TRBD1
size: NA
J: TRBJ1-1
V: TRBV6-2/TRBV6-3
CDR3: CASSYVTGGSEVFF
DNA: TGTGCCAGCAGTTACGTGACAGGGGGCAGTGAAGTTTTCTTT

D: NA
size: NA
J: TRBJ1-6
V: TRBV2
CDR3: CASSDRGSPSPLHF
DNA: TGTGCCAGCAGTGATAGAGGGTCCCCTTCACCCCTCCACTTT

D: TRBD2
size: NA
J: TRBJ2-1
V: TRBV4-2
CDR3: CASSQDDSGGANEQFF
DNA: TGTGCCAGCAGCCAAGATGATAGCGGGGGGGCTAATGAGCAGTTCTTC

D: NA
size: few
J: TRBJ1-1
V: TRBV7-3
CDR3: CASSWDTRGEAFF
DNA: TGTGCCAGCAGCTGGGACACCAGGGGAGAAGCTTTCTTT

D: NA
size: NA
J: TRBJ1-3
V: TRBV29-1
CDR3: CTYQVGNTIYF
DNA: TGCACCTACCAGGTGGGAAACACCATATATTTT

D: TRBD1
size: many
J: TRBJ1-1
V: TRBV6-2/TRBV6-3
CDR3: CASSQQPGQGNTEAFF
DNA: TGTGCCAGCAGTCAACAGCCGGGACAGGGGAACACTGAAGCTTTCTTT

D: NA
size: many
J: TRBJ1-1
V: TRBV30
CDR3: CAWSVRRTEAFF
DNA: TGTGCCTGGAGTGTACGGCGAACTGAAGCTTTCTTT

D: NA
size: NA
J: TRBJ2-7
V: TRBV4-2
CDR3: CASSQGTRDIHEQYF
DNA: TGTGCCAGCAGCCAAGGAACCCGGGACATCCACGAGCAGTACTTC

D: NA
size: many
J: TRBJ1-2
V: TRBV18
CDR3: CASSPPTRQRDGYTF
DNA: TGTGCCAGCTCACCACCCACCCGACAGAGGGATGGCTACACCTTC

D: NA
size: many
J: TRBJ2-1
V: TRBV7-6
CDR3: CASSSRDPDYNEQFF
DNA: TGTGCCAGCAGCTCCCGGGACCCCGACTACAATGAGCAGTTCTTC

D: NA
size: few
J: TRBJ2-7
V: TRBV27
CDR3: CASRGDTYSYEQYF
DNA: TGTGCCAGCCGTGGGGACACCTACTCCTACGAGCAGTACTTC

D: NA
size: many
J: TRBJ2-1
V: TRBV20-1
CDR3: CSAHSGVSYNEQFF
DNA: TGCAGTGCTCATTCAGGGGTATCCTACAATGAGCAGTTCTTC

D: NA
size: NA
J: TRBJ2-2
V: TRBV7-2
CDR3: CASRMRGNTGELFF
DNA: TGTGCCAGCAGAATGCGGGGGAACACCGGGGAGCTGTTTTTT

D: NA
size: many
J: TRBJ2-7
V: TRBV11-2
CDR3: CASSLEGARSYEQYF
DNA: TGTGCCAGCAGCTTAGAAGGGGCCAGATCCTACGAGCAGTACTTC

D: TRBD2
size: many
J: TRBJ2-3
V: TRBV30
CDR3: CASGTSGGTDTQYF
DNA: TGTGCCTCCGGGACTAGCGGGGGGACAGATACGCAGTATTTT

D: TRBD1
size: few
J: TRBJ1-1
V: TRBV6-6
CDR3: CASSKGQDASEAFF
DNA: TGTGCCAGCAGCAAAGGACAGGACGCGTCTGAAGCTTTCTTT

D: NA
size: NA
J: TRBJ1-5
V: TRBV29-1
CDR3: CSVRWARDGNQPQHF
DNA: TGCAGCGTCCGTTGGGCCAGGGATGGCAATCAGCCCCAGCATTTT

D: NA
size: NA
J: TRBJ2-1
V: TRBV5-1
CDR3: CASSLGGAYNEQFF
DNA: TGCGCCAGCAGCCTCGGGGGAGCCTACAATGAGCAGTTCTTC

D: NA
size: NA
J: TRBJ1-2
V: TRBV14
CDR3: CASSQQHRAEGYIF
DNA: TGTGCCAGCAGCCAACAGCACAGGGCGGAGGGCTACATCTTC

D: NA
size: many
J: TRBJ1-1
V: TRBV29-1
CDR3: CSVEAHRGNTEAFF
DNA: TGCAGCGTAGAGGCCCATAGGGGGAACACTGAAGCTTTCTTT